Presented here are 13 T cell receptor beta chains from one specimen sequenced in a study of PD-1 blockade in classical Hodgkin lymphoma. All patients relapsed after autologous stem cell transplantation, and brentuximab vedotin exposure varied. Generated by immunoSEQ multiplex PCR, the TCRdb table keeps only in-frame clones and is missing some. Here the sample spans around 150,000 clones, approximately 81% being singletons. This sample comprised peripheral blood mononuclear cells (PBMCs), obtained before the second cycle of nivolumab. The source of these receptors is a human donor with classical Hodgkin lymphoma.

This clone has only a few counts. The chain employs TRBV19 and TRBJ1-5, with 7 bases fitting TRBD1. V shed 3 bases, J shed 9 bases, and the junction held 14 bases outside the gene matches. The CDR3 covers 16 residues. Germline assignment: CDR1 LNHDA and CDR2 SQIVND (reference sequence). The CDR3 here is CASSIRQGRVRWPQHF. As DNA, the CDR3 is TGTGCCAGTAGTATCCGACAGGGAAGAGTACGTTGGCCCCAGCATTTT.

This clone was seen a few times. The chain recombines TRBV30 with TRBJ1-3; 9 bases fit TRBD1. Germline V gene lookup returns CDR1 GTSNPN and CDR2 SVGIG (reference sequence). This CDR3 comprises 16 residues. V shed 1 base, J shed 4 bases, and the junction held 8 bases outside the gene matches. CDR3 region: CAWSASQGARGNTIYF. CDR3 nucleotides: TGTGCCTGGAGTGCGTCACAGGGGGCGCGCGGAAACACCATATATTTT.

The chain has TRBV5-1 and TRBJ2-7; no clear D. This CDR3 is built from 14 residues. V lost 0 bases, J lost 4 bases, and 11 bases lay in between. Germline values: CDR1 SGHRS, CDR2 YFSETQ. The CDR3: CASSLAGDMYEQYF. The CDR3 coding sequence is TGCGCCAGCAGCTTGGCTGGAGATATGTACGAGCAGTACTTC.

The chain combines TRBV6-5 with TRBJ2-7; 7 nucleotides agree with TRBD2. Germline V gene data show CDR1 as MNHEY and CDR2 as SVGAGI. J was trimmed by 0 bases and V by 4 bases; bases with no gene match: 0. CDR3 length: 13 residues. Here the CDR3 DNA reads TGTGCCAGCAGTTCTAGCGGCTCCTACGAGCAGTACTTC. Its protein is CASSSSGSYEQYF.

In regard to this clone: A much bigger clone sits one base away, suggesting this may be a read error. The chain links TRBV6-6 to TRBJ2-5; no firm D call. The CDR3 sequence is 11 residues long. Trimming left V 6 bases short and J 0 bases short, with 2 bases between. Germline loops: CDR1 MNHNY, CDR2 SVGAGI (reference sequence). The CDR3 region has the DNA TGTGCCAGCAGATACCAAGAGACCCAGTACTTC. Protein sequence: CASRYQETQYF.

V gene TRBV19 combines with J gene TRBJ2-7; TRBD1 or TRBD2 may be the D gene (6 bases each). V lost 3 bases to trimming and J lost 0 bases, with 12 bases between them. Germline V gene lookup returns CDR1 LNHDA and CDR2 SQIVND (reference sequence). The length of the CDR3 is 15 residues. CDR3 protein: CASSISGGYSYEQYF. The CDR3 DNA sequence: TGTGCCAGTAGTATCTCCGGGGGCTACTCCTACGAGCAGTACTTC.

The rearrangement uses TRBV5-6 and TRBJ2-4; 7 nucleotides match TRBD1. The germline V gene encodes CDR1 SGHDT and CDR2 YYEEEE. The CDR3 sequence is 14 residues long. V was clipped by 4 bases and J by 2 bases; unmatched bases: 3. This CDR3 is CASSVRGSKNIQYF. The CDR3 nucleotides read TGTGCCAGCAGCGTCAGGGGGTCCAAAAACATTCAGTACTTC.

This clone is judged medium-sized (0.01 to 0.1%). At the DNA level, this CDR3 is encoded by other sequences in the same sample as well. V and J are TRBV7-9 and TRBJ1-2; D is uncertain. Looked up from germline, CDR1 is SEHNR and CDR2 is FQNEAQ (reference sequence). The CDR3 is 12 amino acids. Trimming shortened V by 0 bases and J by 5 bases, and 4 bases separated the two germline ends. The CDR3 reads CASSLASYGYTF. CDR3 nucleotides: TGTGCCAGCAGCTTAGCGTCTTATGGCTACACCTTC.

This chain connects TRBV6-6 to TRBJ1-4, with 8 bases that match TRBD1. This CDR3 has 15 residues. From germline, CDR1 is MNHNY and CDR2 SVGAGI (reference sequence). With 6 bases clipped from V and 6 bases from J, the junction kept 9 bases outside the gene matches. The CDR3: CASRSGTGGYEKLFF. The CDR3 DNA sequence: TGTGCCAGCAGATCCGGGACAGGTGGTTATGAAAAACTGTTTTTT.

This clone was seen once. The rearrangement links TRBV9 to TRBJ2-3, with TRBD2 identical over 8 bases. In germline, CDR1 is SGDLS, CDR2 YYNGEE. The CDR3 has 16 residues. V gave up 3 bases and J gave up 3 bases; unmatched junction bases: 9. CDR3 loop: CASSAPGTSPTDTQYF. The CDR3 region has the DNA TGTGCCAGCAGCGCGCCCGGGACTAGTCCTACAGATACGCAGTATTTT.

V is TRBV5-8 and J is TRBJ2-3, with D possibly matching TRBD2 (5 bases). Trimming cost V 1 base and J 0 bases, with 6 bases left between them. Germline lookup yields CDR1 SGHTS and CDR2 YDEGEE. This CDR3 has 14 amino acids. The chain's CDR3 is CASSLTGSTDTQYF. The CDR3 DNA reads TGTGCCAGCAGCTTGACGGGGAGCACAGATACGCAGTATTTT.

The chain combines TRBV4-2 with TRBJ1-2; D is possibly TRBD1 (5 bases). The germline CDR1 and CDR2 sequences are LGHNA and YNFKEQ. V lost 0 bases, J lost 6 bases, and 8 bases lay in between. This CDR3 is built from 13 residues. CDR3: CASSQDLGDGYTF. CDR3 coding DNA: TGTGCCAGCAGCCAAGATCTAGGGGATGGCTACACCTTC.

The gene calls are TRBV7-8 and TRBJ2-1; the D is unclear. The CDR3 sequence is 19 residues long. The germline V and J ends were trimmed by 1 base and 3 bases, with 22 bases remaining between them. Germline V gene lookup returns CDR1 SGHVS and CDR2 FQNEAQ. The CDR3 bases are TGTGCCAGCAGCTTAGTAGGGTTCGGCAAATCTAAAATCTACAATGAGCAGTTCTTC. Amino acid sequence: CASSLVGFGKSKIYNEQFF. The entire variable domain, with the rest obtained from reference TRBV7-8 and TRBJ2-1, is as follows: GAGVSQSPRYKVAKRGQDVALRCDPISGHVSLFWYQQALGQGPEFLTYFQNEAQLDKSGLPSDRFFAERPEGSVSTLKIQRTQQEDSAVYLCASSLVGFGKSKIYNEQFFGPGTRLTVL.